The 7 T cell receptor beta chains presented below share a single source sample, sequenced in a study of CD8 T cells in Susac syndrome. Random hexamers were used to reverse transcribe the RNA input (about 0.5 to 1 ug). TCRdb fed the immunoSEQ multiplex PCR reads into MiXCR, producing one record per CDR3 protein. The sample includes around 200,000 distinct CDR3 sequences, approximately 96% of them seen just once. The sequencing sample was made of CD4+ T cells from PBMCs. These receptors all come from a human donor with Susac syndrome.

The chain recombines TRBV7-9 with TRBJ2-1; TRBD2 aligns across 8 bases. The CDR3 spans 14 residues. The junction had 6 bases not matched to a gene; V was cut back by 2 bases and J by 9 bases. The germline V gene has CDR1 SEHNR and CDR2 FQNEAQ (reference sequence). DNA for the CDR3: TGTGCCAGCAGCTTATTAGCGGGGAGGACTGAGCAGTTCTTC. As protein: CASSLLAGRTEQFF.

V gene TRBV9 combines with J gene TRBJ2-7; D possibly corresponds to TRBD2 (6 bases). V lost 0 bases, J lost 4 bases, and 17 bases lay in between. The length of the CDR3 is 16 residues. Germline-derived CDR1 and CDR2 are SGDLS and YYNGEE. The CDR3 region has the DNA TGTGCCAGCAGCGTAGGAGGTCAGGGAGGTAGGTACGAGCAGTACTTC. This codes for CASSVGGQGGRYEQYF.

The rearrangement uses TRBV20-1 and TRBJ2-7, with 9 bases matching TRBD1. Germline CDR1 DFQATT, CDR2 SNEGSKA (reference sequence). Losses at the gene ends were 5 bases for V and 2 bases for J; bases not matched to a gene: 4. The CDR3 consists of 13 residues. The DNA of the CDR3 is TGCAGTGCTGTAGGACAGGGGACCTACGAGCAGTACTTC. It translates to CSAVGQGTYEQYF.

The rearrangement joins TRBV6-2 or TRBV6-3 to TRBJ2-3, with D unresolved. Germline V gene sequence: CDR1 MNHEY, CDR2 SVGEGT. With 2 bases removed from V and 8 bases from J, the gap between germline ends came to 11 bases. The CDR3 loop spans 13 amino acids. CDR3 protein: CASSYVAATTQYF. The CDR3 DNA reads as TGTGCCAGCAGTTACGTGGCGGCCACTACGCAGTATTTT.

CDR3 DNA sequence: TGCGCCAGCAGAGGACAGACCCAAGAGACCCAGTACTTC. Its translation: CASRGQTQETQYF. The V and J genes are TRBV5-1 and TRBJ2-5; the D gene is possibly TRBD1 (6 bases). V dropped 5 bases and J dropped 1 base, with 9 bases sitting between them. CDR3 length: 13 amino acids. Germline CDR1 is SGHRS and CDR2 is YFSETQ.

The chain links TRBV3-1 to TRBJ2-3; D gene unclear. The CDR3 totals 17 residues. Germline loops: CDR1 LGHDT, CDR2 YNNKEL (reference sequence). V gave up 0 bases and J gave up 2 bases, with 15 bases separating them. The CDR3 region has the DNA TGTGCCAGCAGCCAAGATCCCCTTGGCGGCCTCACAGATACGCAGTATTTT. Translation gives CASSQDPLGGLTDTQYF.

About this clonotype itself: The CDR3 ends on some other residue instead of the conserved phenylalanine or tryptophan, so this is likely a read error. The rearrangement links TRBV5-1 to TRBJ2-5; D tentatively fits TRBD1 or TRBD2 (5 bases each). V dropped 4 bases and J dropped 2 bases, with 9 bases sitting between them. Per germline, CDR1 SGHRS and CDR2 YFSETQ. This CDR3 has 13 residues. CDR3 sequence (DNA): TGCGCCAGCAGCGTGGGGGATCAAGAGACCCAGTACTCC. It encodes CASSVGDQETQYS.